What follows are 3 T cell receptor beta chains derived from one specimen sequenced in a study of blood T cells in healthy people across ages (dated by TCRdb to between 2014 and 2017). Library preparation used 5' RACE. The run used an Illumina HiSeq 2500. A second PCR of roughly 7 to 11 cycles was performed with a sample-barcoded 5' primer and a J-beta primer mix. TCRdb took the public reads, trimmed them with fastp at Q25, ran MiXCR for clone calling and kept in-frame beta chains. Identical CDR3 protein sequences are pooled into one entry, listed with their most common genes and DNA. In this sample the table shows about 680,000 distinct CDR3 sequences, approximately 50% of which occur a single time. The ten largest clones add up to around 32% of the sample. Sequenced input: blood. Every receptor here comes from an older woman in good health.

V is TRBV18 and J is TRBJ1-1, with a possible D match to TRBD1 (6 bases). Germline-derived CDR1 and CDR2 are KGHSH and LQKENI. V lost 4 bases and J lost 3, with 12 bases in between. The CDR3 consists of 14 residues. The CDR3: CASSQTGTDTEAFF. The CDR3 DNA reads as TGTGCCAGCTCACAAACAGGGACGGACACTGAAGCTTTCTTT.

This chain joins TRBV28 and TRBJ2-6; D call uncertain. The length of the CDR3 is 15 residues. V shed 3 bases and J shed 1 base, with 7 bases lying between them. Germline CDR1 reads MDHEN; CDR2 reads SYDVKM. As DNA, the CDR3 is TGTGCCAGCAGTTTGATGGAATCTGGGGCCAACGTCCTGACTTTC. Protein: CASSLMESGANVLTF.

Comment on this clonotype: No conserved phenylalanine or tryptophan is present at the end of the CDR3, so a read error is the likely explanation. This chain joins TRBV6-2 or TRBV6-3 and TRBJ2-5, with 10 bases aligning to TRBD2. The CDR3 length is 17 residues. CDR1 is MNHEY, CDR2 SVGEGT, per germline. After removal of 5 bases from V and 0 bases from J, the junction contained 9 bases not matched to a gene. The CDR3 protein is CASSDFGLAEYQETQYL. CDR3 bases: TGTGCCAGCAGTGACTTTGGACTAGCGGAGTACCAAGAGACCCAGTACCTC.